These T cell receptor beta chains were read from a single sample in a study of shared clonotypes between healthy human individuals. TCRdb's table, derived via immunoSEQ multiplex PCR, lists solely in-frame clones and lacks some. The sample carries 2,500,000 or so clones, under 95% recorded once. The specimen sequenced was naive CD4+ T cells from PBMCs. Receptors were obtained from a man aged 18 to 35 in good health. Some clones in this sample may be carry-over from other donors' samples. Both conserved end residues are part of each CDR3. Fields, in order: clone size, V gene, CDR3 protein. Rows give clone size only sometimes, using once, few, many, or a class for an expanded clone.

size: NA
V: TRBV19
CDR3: CASSIDGSTDTQYF

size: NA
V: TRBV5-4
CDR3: CASSLSGRFGNEQFF

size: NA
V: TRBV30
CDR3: CAWSPPQVPSYEQHF

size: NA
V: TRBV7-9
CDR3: CASSRSGSDEQYF

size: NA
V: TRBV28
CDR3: CASARGLADYEQYF

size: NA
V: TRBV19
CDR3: CASSSLRDSLAKNIQYF

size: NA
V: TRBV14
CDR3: CASSPSGGNEQFF

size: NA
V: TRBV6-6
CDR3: CASSYLSALNEKLFF

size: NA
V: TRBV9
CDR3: CASSVDPGSYEQYF

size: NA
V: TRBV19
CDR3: CASSMEPGTSGSYEQYF

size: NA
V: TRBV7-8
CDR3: CASSSREGRAGELFF

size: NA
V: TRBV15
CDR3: CATSRDFRAAGSSGNTIYF

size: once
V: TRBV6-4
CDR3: CASSKRQGNYEQYF

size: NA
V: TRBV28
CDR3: CASSIRVANTGELFF

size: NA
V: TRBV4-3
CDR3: CASSQVSVLTGELFF

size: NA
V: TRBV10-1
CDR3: CASSFTGVNEQFF

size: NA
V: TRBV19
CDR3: CASTSQGRTEAFF

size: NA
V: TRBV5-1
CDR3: CASSLGASGSNEQFF

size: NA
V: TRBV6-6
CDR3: CASSPQGLTYEQYF